These T cell receptor gamma chains were read from a single sample in a study of human gamma delta and Vdelta1 T cells. No antigen has been assigned to these receptors. TCRdb redid the clone calls on the PCR reads with CATT. The sample records thousands of gamma-chain clones, around a third being singletons. The sample taken for sequencing was Vdelta1 gamma-delta T cells from blood grown in culture (DOT cells). These receptors all come from a human donor in good health. Both conserved end residues are part of each CDR3. Not every row has a clone size; where given, it reads once, few, many or a size class.

v_gene: TRGV3; abundance: medium-sized; CDR3aa: CATWDRPRNYYKKLF
v_gene: TRGV2; abundance: medium-sized; CDR3aa: CATWDQNGDYKKLF
v_gene: TRGV2; abundance: few; CDR3aa: CATWDSGSDWIKTF
v_gene: TRGV4; abundance: few; CDR3aa: CATWDKSYKKLF
v_gene: TRGV4; abundance: -; CDR3aa: CATWDGDSSSDWIKTF
v_gene: TRGV10; abundance: few; CDR3aa: CAAWDYRPYTTGWFKIF
v_gene: TRGV3; abundance: -; CDR3aa: CATPNYYKKLF
v_gene: TRGV9; abundance: few; CDR3aa: CALWEAPDYYKKLF
v_gene: TRGV2; abundance: -; CDR3aa: CATWDGRRSSDWIKTF
v_gene: TRGV4; abundance: -; CDR3aa: CATWDGPAYYKKLF
v_gene: TRGV8; abundance: -; CDR3aa: CATWDSPNYYKKLF
v_gene: TRGV8; abundance: once; CDR3aa: CATWPLITPSKTNYYKKLF
v_gene: TRGV9; abundance: -; CDR3aa: CALWEGPWTYYKKLF
v_gene: TRGV4; abundance: -; CDR3aa: CATWDPHSGTKLF
v_gene: TRGV9; abundance: -; CDR3aa: CALWEVHISDWIKTF
v_gene: TRGV3; abundance: few; CDR3aa: CATWDDWIKTF
v_gene: TRGV5; abundance: -; CDR3aa: CATWDRGPIRKKLF
v_gene: TRGV4; abundance: -; CDR3aa: CATWDGQGSSDWIKTF
v_gene: TRGV5; abundance: few; CDR3aa: CATWDGVGYKKLF
v_gene: TRGV4; abundance: -; CDR3aa: CATWDWSWGHTTGWFKIF
v_gene: TRGV4; abundance: medium-sized; CDR3aa: CATWDGPSEKLF
v_gene: TRGV4; abundance: -; CDR3aa: CATWDGPGYYKKLF
v_gene: TRGV2; abundance: few; CDR3aa: CATWDGGKKLF
v_gene: TRGV3; abundance: -; CDR3aa: CATWDRPGRDPPKKEYSSDWIKTF
v_gene: TRGV3; abundance: -; CDR3aa: CATFLRYKKLF
v_gene: TRGV2; abundance: -; CDR3aa: CATWDGLGNYKKLF
v_gene: TRGV2; abundance: few; CDR3aa: CATWDGLGSDWIKTF
v_gene: TRGV9; abundance: -; CDR3aa: CALWEVDWIKTF
v_gene: TRGV3; abundance: -; CDR3aa: CATWDRDYKKLF
v_gene: TRGV9; abundance: -; CDR3aa: CALWEQGYYKKLF
v_gene: TRGV9; abundance: -; CDR3aa: CALWEVHGYTGWFKIF
v_gene: TRGV5; abundance: few; CDR3aa: CATWDRHEGSDWIKTF
v_gene: TRGV5; abundance: few; CDR3aa: CATWDRRWRYKKLF
v_gene: TRGV3; abundance: medium-sized; CDR3aa: CATWAKAGQYYKKLF
v_gene: TRGV10; abundance: -; CDR3aa: CAAWDYEWTTGWFKIF
v_gene: TRGV4; abundance: -; CDR3aa: CATWDRFDYYKKLF
v_gene: TRGV4; abundance: -; CDR3aa: CATWDGLDKKLF
v_gene: TRGV8; abundance: few; CDR3aa: CATWDQVYYKKLF
v_gene: TRGV3; abundance: few; CDR3aa: CATWDRLPKVSYYKKLF